This T cell receptor (beta chain) was captured by sequencing in a study of regulatory T cells in long-lasting Graves disease. Time point denoted: newly diagnosed GD, antithyroid drugs for less than 3 months. RNA from PBMCs was the source of the TCR library. This clonotype was seen repeatedly, ten times or more. Arm-PCR of CDR3 regions with iRepertoire HTBI primers generated TCR beta libraries. TCRdb processed the multiplex PCR reads anew with MiXCR; each CDR3 protein has one entry. Among some 500,000 distinct CDR3 sequences listed, approximately 12% were seen once. The same specimen was also included in a second study, on T cells in Graves' hyperthyroidism and ophthalmopathy.

The sequencing used peripheral blood mononuclear cells (PBMCs), collected at new diagnosis, from a patient treated with antithyroid drugs. The receptor's source is a man younger than 40 with Graves disease.

The CDR3 region is CASSLQGSHQPQHF. In DNA, the CDR3 is TGTGCCAGCAGCCTACAGGGGAGCCATCAGCCCCAGCATTTT. This rearrangement joins TRBV12-3 or TRBV12-4 to TRBJ1-5; TRBD1 matches 7 bases. V trimming: 6 bases; J trimming: 5 bases; junction bases outside the gene matches: 7. The CDR3 spans 14 residues.